This T cell receptor beta chain was sequenced during a study of blood T cell repertoires in COVID-19. Study-level background: The study drew acute and convalescent COVID-19 samples from the United States, Italy and Spain. T cells, B-cell-depleted T cells, or PBMCs supplied cDNA or gDNA.

CDR3 length: 16 amino acids. The germline V gene encodes CDR1 SGHVS and CDR2 FQNEAQ. The V gene lost 3 bases and the J gene lost 2 bases, with 15 bases spanning the gap. While infection was still active, Seattle patients were enrolled and then followed longitudinally. This clone was seen just once. In the original workflow: Amplification of reference gene primers provided the estimated nucleated cell counts. Repertoires were generated with immunoSEQ multiplex PCR, while TCRdb's copy carries only in-frame clones and drops some. The V and J calls and the clone size are those of that table, but D and trimming were determined from the DNA. Among 250,000 to 400,000 clones listed, 70% to 90% were seen once.

This clonotype originated in a woman in her twenties or thirties with COVID-19, enrolled during active disease. V gene TRBV7-8 combines with J gene TRBJ2-3; D is perhaps TRBD2 (5 bases). The sequenced sample consisted of peripheral blood. CDR3 sequence (DNA): TGTGCCAGCAGCTTCGGGGTCAATACGCCCACAGATACGCAGTATTTT. Translation: CASSFGVNTPTDTQYF. Complete variable domain (other parts from reference TRBV7-8 and TRBJ2-3): GAGVSQSPRYKVAKRGQDVALRCDPISGHVSLFWYQQALGQGPEFLTYFQNEAQLDKSGLPSDRFFAERPEGSVSTLKIQRTQQEDSAVYLCASSFGVNTPTDTQYFGPGTRLTVL.